These T cell receptor beta chains were read from a single sample in a study of T-cell reconstitution after alpha-beta-depleted transplantation in children. From the PCR reads, TCRdb called clonotypes with MiXCR, one entry per CDR3 protein. The sample carries 350,000 to 450,000 distinct CDR3 sequences, roughly 20% recorded once. The material was PBMCs from the stem cell graft donor, obtained from the stem cell graft. Source of these receptors: a human donor who donated a stem cell graft to a child with acute myeloid leukemia. Each CDR3 is given without its conserved first and last residue. The order of the fields is J gene, V gene, CDR3 protein.

TRBJ2-1,TRBV5-1,ASSLRGQGGTEQF
TRBJ1-5,TRBV27,ASSLSTGVGNQPQH
TRBJ2-1,TRBV4-2,ASSQEGQASGRNEQF
TRBJ2-7,TRBV20-1,SAREDLDEQY
TRBJ2-3,TRBV5-4,ASSLGLAGTIGDTQY
TRBJ1-3,TRBV20-1,SAWRRGSGNTIY
TRBJ1-1,TRBV28,ASSPGGTAEAF
TRBJ1-1,TRBV20-1,SARGGAQGNTEAF
TRBJ1-3,TRBV25-1,ASSEYYSSSGNTIY
TRBJ2-1,TRBV4-3,ASSQDTSGSNRNEQF
TRBJ2-1,TRBV24-1,ATSDPGTSGSGEQF
TRBJ2-1,TRBV12-3/TRBV12-4,ASSNSGRKGNEQF
TRBJ1-4,TRBV3-1,ASSQTASGEKLF
TRBJ2-1,TRBV11-2,ASSLDPSGRDYNEQF
TRBJ2-7,TRBV20-1,SARDGTQALPRLAGKYEQY
TRBJ2-7,TRBV11-2,ASSLVRSEQY
TRBJ2-1,TRBV5-1,ASSLSLFAGEQF
TRBJ2-2,TRBV7-2,ASSLLSQSTGELF
TRBJ2-7,TRBV12-3/TRBV12-4,ASSLAEAAEQY
TRBJ2-2,TRBV3-1,ASSQGVRRGILF
TRBJ2-7,TRBV24-1,ATSETGRYEQY
TRBJ2-3,TRBV24-1,ATSDAGPGLPSTDTQY
TRBJ2-4,TRBV20-1,SASDETPLFPIQY
TRBJ2-1,TRBV3-1,ASSQPGSGGYNEQF
TRBJ2-1,TRBV24-1,ATSDLGLASRNEQF
TRBJ1-5,TRBV16,ASSQTGTGNQPQH
TRBJ1-5,TRBV20-1,SASPFHGGNQPQH
TRBJ2-7,TRBV7-2,ASSSARSSYEQY
TRBJ2-3,TRBV29-1,SVESGGGSDTQY
TRBJ2-2,TRBV7-7,ASSLQVGTGELF
TRBJ2-1,TRBV7-3,ASSLTPTNEQF
TRBJ2-7,TRBV28,ASSLLGGTFSYEQY
TRBJ2-1,TRBV20-1,SAEETSGNFNEQF
TRBJ2-7,TRBV4-3,ASSQVLYGEQY
TRBJ2-7,TRBV20-1,SARTGTSHSNYEQY
TRBJ2-3,TRBV20-1,SAPLSGRADTQY
TRBJ2-2,TRBV10-3,AISESVRGELF
TRBJ1-5,TRBV20-1,SARGQGMEQPQH
TRBJ2-1,TRBV29-1,SGLGLRTSGRGLSYNEQF